The clone carrying this TCR beta chain is categorized as medium-sized. CDR1 and CDR2 (germline): DFQATT, SNEGSKA (reference sequence). The CDR3 runs to 12 residues. The V gene lost 4 bases and the J gene lost 9 bases, with 13 bases spanning the gap. The record originates from a study of spatial heterogeneity in lung cancer. Time point reported: sample taken at primary tumor resection. A total of fewer than 80 untreated early-stage non-small cell lung cancer patients served as donors. In each case, whole RNA from tumor, nontumor lung or frozen PBMC was sequenced unsorted. TCR cDNA molecules each had a unique molecular identifier. TCRdb re-analysed the 5' RACE reads in MiXCR, keeping a single row per CDR3 protein. The table has about 11,000 distinct CDR3 sequences, 5.5% to 7% seen once; the top ten hold 28%.

The sample consisted of PBMCs, taken at surgery. The sequence was collected from a male donor with early-stage non-small cell lung cancer. The J gene is TRBJ2-1, the V gene TRBV20-1; D remains unclear. The CDR3 DNA follows: TGCAGTGCTAACCAGAAAGGGTTTGAGCAGTTCTTC. Translating it yields CSANQKGFEQFF.